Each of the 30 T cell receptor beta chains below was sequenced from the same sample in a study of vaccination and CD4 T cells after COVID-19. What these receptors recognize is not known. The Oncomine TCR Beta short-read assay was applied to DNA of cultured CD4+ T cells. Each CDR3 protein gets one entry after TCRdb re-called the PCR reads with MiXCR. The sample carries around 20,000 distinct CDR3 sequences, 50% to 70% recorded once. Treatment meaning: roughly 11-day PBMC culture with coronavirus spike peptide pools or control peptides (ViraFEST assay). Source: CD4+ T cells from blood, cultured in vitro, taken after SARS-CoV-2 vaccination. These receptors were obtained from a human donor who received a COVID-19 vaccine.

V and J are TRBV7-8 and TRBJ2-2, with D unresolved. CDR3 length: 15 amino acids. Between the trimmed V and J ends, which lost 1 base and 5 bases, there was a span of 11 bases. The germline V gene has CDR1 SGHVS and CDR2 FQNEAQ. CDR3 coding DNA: TGTGCCAGCAGCTTAGGCGGCCTTAGTACCGGGGAGCTGTTTTTT. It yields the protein CASSLGGLSTGELFF.

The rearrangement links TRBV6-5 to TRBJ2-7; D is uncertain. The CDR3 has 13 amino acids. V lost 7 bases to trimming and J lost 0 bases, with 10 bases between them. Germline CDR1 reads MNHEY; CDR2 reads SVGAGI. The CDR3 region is CASKLRSSYEQYF. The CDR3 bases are TGTGCCAGCAAGTTACGTAGCTCCTACGAGCAGTACTTC.

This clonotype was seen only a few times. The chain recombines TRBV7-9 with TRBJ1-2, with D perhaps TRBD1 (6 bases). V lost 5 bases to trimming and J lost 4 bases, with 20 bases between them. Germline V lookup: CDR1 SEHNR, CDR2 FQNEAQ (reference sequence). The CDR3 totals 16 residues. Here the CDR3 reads CASSGTSGEFSYGYTF. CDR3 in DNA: TGTGCCAGCAGCGGGACGTCAGGGGAGTTTAGCTATGGCTACACCTTC.

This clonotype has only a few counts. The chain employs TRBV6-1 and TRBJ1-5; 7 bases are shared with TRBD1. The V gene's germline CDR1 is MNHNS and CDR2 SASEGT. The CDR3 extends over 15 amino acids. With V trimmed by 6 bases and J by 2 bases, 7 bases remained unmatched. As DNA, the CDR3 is TGTGCCAGCAGGAAGGGGGCTGAGGGCAATCAGCCCCAGCATTTT. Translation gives CASRKGAEGNQPQHF.

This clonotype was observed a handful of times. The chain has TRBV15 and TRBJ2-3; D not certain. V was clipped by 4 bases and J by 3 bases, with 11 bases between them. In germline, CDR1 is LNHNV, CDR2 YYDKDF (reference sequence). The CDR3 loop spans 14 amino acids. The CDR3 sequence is CATSIFRVTDTQYF. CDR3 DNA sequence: TGTGCCACCAGCATATTTAGGGTTACAGATACGCAGTATTTT.

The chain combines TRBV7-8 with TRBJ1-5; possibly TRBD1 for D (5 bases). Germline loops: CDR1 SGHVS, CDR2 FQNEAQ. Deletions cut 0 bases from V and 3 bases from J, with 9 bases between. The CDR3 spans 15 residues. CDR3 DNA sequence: TGTGCCAGCAGCTTAGCATGGGGGTCCAATCAGCCCCAGCATTTT. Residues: CASSLAWGSNQPQHF.

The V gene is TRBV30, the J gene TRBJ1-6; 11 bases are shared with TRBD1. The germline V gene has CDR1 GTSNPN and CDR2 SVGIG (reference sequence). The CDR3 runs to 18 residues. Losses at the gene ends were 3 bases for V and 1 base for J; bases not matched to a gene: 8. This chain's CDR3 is CAWREGQGALSYNSPLHF. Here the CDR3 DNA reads TGTGCCTGGAGGGAAGGACAGGGGGCGCTTTCCTATAATTCACCCCTCCACTTT.

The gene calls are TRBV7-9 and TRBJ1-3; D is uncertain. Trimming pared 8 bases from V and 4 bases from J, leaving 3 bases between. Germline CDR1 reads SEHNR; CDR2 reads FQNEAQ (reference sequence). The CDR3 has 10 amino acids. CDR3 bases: TGTGCCAGCTCCGGAAACACCATATATTTT. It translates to CASSGNTIYF.

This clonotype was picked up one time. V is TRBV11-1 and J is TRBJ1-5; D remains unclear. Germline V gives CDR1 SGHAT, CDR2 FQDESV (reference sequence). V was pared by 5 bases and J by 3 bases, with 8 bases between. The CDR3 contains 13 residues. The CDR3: CASSQSANQPQHF. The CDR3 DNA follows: TGTGCCAGCAGCCAATCCGCCAATCAGCCCCAGCATTTT.

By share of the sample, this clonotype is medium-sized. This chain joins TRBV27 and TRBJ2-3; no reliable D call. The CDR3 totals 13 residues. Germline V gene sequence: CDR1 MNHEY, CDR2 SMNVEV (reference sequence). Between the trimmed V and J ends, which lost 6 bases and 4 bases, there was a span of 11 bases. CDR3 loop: CASSTSAADTQYF. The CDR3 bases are TGTGCCAGCAGCACCTCCGCCGCAGATACGCAGTATTTT.

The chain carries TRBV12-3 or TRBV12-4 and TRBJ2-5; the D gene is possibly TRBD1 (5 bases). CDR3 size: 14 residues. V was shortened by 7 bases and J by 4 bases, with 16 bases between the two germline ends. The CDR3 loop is CASKDQGTRETQYF. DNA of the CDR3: TGTGCCAGCAAGGACCAGGGTACTCGAGAGACCCAGTACTTC.

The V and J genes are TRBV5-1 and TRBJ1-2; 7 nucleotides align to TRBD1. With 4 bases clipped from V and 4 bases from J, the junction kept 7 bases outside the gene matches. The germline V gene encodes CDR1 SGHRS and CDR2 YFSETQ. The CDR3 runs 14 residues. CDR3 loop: CASSLRQGGYGYTF. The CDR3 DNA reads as TGCGCCAGCAGCCTAAGACAGGGCGGCTATGGCTACACCTTC.

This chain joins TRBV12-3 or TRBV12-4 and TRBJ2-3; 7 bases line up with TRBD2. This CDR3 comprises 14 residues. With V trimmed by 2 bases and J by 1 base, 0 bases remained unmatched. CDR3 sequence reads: CASSLLAGTDTQYF. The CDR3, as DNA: TGTGCCAGCAGTTTACTAGCGGGCACAGATACGCAGTATTTT.

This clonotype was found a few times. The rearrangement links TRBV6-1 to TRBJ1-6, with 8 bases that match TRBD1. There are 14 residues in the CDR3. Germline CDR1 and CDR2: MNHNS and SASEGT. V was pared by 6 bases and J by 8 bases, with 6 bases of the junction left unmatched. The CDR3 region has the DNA TGTGCCAGCAGGAGGACAGGGAATCATTCACCCCTCCACTTT. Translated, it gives CASRRTGNHSPLHF.

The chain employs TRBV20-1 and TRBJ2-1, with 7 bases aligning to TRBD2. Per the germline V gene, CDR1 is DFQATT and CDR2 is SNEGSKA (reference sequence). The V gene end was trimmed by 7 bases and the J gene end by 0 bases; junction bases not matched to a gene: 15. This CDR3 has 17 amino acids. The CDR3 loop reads CSGERYGRGVSYNEQFF. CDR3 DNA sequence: TGCAGTGGTGAGAGATATGGGAGGGGTGTCTCCTACAATGAGCAGTTCTTC.

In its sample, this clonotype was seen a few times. The CDR3: CASSPNTALTDTQYF. DNA of the CDR3: TGTGCCAGCAGCCCAAACACGGCCCTCACAGATACGCAGTATTTT. The chain links TRBV7-3 to TRBJ2-3; D uncertain. The V gene lost 5 bases and the J gene lost 2 bases, with 14 bases spanning the gap. The germline CDR1 and CDR2 sequences are SGHTA and FQGTGA. The CDR3 consists of 15 residues. Combining the CDR3 with reference TRBV7-3 and TRBJ2-3 gives the whole variable domain GAGVSQTPSNKVTEKGKYVELRCDPISGHTALYWYRQSLGQGPEFLIYFQGTGAADDSGLPNDRFFAVRPEGSVSTLKIQRTERGDSAVYLCASSPNTALTDTQYFGPGTRLTVL.

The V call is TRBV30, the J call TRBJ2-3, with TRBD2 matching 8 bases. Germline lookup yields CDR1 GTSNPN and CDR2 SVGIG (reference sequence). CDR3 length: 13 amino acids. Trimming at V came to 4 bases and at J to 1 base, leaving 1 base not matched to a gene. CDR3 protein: CAWTLAGTDTQYF. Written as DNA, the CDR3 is TGTGCCTGGACACTAGCGGGCACAGATACGCAGTATTTT.

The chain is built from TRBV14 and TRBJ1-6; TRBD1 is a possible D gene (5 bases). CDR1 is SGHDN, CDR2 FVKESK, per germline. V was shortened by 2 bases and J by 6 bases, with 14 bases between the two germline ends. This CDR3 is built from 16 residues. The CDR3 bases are TGTGCCAGCAGCCAAATCTTCGGGACGGCTAATTCACCCCTCCACTTT. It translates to CASSQIFGTANSPLHF. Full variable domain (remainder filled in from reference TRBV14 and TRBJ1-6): EAGVTQFPSHSVIEKGQTVTLRCDPISGHDNLYWYRRVMGKEIKFLLHFVKESKQDESGMPNNRFLAERTGGTYSTLKVQPAELEDSGVYFCASSQIFGTANSPLHFGNGTRLTVT.

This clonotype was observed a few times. In DNA, the CDR3 is TGTGCCAGCAGTGGGAGGGGGAGCAATCAGCCCCAGCATTTT. As protein: CASSGRGSNQPQHF. V is TRBV2 and J is TRBJ1-5; D is possibly TRBD1 (6 bases). V was pared by 4 bases and J by 1 base, with 8 bases between. Germline CDR1 is SNHLY and CDR2 is FYNNEI. The CDR3 consists of 14 residues. Looking up the rest from reference TRBV2 and TRBJ1-5 gives the full variable domain: EPEVTQTPSHQVTQMGQEVILRCVPISNHLYFYWYRQILGQKVEFLVSFYNNEISEKSEIFDDQFSVERPDGSNFTLKIRSTKLEDSAMYFCASSGRGSNQPQHFGDGTRLSIL.

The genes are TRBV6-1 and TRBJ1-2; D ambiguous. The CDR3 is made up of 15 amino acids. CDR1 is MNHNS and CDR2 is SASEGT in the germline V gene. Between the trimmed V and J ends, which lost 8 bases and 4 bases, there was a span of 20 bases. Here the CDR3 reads CASAEYHRDGYGYTF. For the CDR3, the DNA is TGTGCCAGCGCTGAATATCACAGAGATGGCTATGGCTACACCTTC.

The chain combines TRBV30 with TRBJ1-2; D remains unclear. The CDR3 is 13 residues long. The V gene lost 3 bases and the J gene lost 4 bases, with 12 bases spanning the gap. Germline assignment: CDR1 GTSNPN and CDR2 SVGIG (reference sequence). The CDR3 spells CAWSRPLGYGYTF. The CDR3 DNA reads TGTGCCTGGAGCAGACCGTTGGGCTATGGCTACACCTTC.

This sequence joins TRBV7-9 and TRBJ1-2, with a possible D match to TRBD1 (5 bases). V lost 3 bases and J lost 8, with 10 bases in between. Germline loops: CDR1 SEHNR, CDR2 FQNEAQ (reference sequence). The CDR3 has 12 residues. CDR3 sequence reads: CASSLQGSGYTF. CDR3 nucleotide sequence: TGTGCCAGCAGCTTGCAGGGAAGCGGCTACACCTTC.

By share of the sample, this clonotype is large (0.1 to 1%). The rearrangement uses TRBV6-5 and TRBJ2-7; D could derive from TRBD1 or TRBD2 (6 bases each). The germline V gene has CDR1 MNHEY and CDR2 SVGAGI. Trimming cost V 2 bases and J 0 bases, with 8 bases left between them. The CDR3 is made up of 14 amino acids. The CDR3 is CASSYEGGSYEQYF. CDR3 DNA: TGTGCCAGCAGTTACGAGGGGGGCTCCTACGAGCAGTACTTC.

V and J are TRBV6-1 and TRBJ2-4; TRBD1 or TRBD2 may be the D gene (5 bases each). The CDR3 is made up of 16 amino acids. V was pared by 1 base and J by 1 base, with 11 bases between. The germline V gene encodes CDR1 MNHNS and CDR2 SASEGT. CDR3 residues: CASSEVWGFAKNIQYF. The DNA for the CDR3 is TGTGCCAGCAGTGAAGTATGGGGGTTCGCCAAAAACATTCAGTACTTC.

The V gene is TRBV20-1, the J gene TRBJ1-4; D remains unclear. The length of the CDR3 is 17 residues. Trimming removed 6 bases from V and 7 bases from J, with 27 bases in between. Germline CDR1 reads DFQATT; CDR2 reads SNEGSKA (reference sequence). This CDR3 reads CSANQRPAAGGGEKLFF. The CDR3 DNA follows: TGCAGTGCAAATCAAAGGCCAGCAGCGGGAGGCGGTGAAAAACTGTTTTTT.

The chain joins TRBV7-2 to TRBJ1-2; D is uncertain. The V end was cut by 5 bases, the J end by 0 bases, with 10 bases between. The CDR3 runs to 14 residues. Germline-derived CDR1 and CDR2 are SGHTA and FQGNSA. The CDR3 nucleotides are TGTGCCAGCAGCCCGAGCGCTACTAACTATGGCTACACCTTC. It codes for CASSPSATNYGYTF.

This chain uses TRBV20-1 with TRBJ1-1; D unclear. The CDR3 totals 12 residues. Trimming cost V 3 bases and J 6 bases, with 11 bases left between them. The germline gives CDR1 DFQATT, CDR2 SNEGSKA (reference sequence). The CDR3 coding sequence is TGCAGTGCTAGGCAAGGTGGCGCTGAAGCTTTCTTT. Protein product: CSARQGGAEAFF.

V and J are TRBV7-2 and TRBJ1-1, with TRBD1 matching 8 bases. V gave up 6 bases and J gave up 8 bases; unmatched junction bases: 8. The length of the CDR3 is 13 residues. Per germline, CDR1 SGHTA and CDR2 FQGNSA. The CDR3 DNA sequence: TGTGCCAGCAGACCTAACCGGGACAGGGAAGCTTTCTTT. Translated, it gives CASRPNRDREAFF. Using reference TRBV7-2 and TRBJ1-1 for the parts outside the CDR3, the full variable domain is GAGVSQSPSNKVTEKGKDVELRCDPISGHTALYWYRQSLGQGLEFLIYFQGNSAPDKSGLPSDRFSAERTGGSVSTLTIQRTQQEDSAVYLCASRPNRDREAFFGQGTRLTVV.

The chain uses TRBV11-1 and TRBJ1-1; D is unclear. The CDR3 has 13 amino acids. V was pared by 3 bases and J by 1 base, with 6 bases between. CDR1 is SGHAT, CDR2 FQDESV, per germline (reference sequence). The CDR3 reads CASSFQRNTEAFF. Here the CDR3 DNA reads TGTGCCAGCAGCTTCCAAAGGAACACTGAAGCTTTCTTT.

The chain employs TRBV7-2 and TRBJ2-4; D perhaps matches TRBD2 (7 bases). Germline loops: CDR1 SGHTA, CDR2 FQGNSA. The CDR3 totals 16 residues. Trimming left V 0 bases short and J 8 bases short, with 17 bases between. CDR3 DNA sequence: TGTGCCAGCAGCTTAGCTCGGGGGGCGATCCCACACATTCAGTACTTC. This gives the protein CASSLARGAIPHIQYF. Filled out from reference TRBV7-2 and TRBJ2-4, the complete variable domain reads GAGVSQSPSNKVTEKGKDVELRCDPISGHTALYWYRQSLGQGLEFLIYFQGNSAPDKSGLPSDRFSAERTGGSVSTLTIQRTQQEDSAVYLCASSLARGAIPHIQYFGAGTRLSVL.